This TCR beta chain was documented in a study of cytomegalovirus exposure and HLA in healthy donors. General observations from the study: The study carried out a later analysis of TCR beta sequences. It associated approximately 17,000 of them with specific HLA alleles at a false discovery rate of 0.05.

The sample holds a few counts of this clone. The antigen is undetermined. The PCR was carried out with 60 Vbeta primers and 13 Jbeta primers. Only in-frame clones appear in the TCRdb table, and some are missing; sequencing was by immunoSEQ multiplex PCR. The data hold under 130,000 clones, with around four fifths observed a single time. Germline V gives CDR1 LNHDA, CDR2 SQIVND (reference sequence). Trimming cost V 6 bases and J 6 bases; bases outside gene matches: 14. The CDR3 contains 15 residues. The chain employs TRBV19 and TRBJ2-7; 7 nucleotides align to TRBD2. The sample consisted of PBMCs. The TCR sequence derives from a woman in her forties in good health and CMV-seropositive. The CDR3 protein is CASSQPGLVITEQYF. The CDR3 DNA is TGTGCCAGTAGCCAACCCGGACTAGTTATCACCGAGCAGTACTTC.